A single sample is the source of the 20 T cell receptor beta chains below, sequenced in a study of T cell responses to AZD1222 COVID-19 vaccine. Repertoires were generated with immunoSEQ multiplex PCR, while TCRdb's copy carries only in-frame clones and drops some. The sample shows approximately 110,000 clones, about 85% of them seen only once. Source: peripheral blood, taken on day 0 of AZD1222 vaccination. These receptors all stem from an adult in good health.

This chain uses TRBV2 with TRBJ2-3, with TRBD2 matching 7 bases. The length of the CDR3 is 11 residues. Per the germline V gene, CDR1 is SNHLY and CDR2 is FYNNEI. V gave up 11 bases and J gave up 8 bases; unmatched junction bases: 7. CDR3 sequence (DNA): TGTGCCTCAAAATGGGAGGGTACGCAGTATTTT. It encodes CASKWEGTQYF. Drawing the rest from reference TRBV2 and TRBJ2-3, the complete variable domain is EPEVTQTPSHQVTQMGQEVILRCVPISNHLYFYWYRQILGQKVEFLVSFYNNEISEKSEIFDDQFSVERPDGSNFTLKIRSTKLEDSAMYFCASKWEGTQYFGPGTRLTVL.

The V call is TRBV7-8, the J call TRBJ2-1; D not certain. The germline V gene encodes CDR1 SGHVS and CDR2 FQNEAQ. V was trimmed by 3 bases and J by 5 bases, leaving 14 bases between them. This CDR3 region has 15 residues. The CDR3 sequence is CASSFRRVDHNEQFF. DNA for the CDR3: TGTGCCAGCAGCTTCCGTCGTGTGGACCACAATGAGCAGTTCTTC.

In DNA, the CDR3 is TGTGCCAGCAGTTTTTGGAGCAATCAGCCCCAGCATTTT. It specifies CASSFWSNQPQHF. The rearrangement links TRBV12-3 or TRBV12-4 to TRBJ1-5, with D hard to call. This CDR3 has 13 amino acids. V was pared by 3 bases and J by 1 base, with 4 bases between.

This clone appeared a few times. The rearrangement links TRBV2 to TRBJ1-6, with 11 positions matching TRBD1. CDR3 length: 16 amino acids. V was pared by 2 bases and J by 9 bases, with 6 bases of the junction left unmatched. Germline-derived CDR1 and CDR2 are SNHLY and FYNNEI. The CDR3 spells CASSERGTGGTSPLHF. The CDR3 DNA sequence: TGTGCCAGCAGTGAAAGAGGGACAGGGGGGACTTCACCCCTCCACTTT. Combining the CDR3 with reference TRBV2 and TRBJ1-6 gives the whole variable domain EPEVTQTPSHQVTQMGQEVILRCVPISNHLYFYWYRQILGQKVEFLVSFYNNEISEKSEIFDDQFSVERPDGSNFTLKIRSTKLEDSAMYFCASSERGTGGTSPLHFGNGTRLTVT.

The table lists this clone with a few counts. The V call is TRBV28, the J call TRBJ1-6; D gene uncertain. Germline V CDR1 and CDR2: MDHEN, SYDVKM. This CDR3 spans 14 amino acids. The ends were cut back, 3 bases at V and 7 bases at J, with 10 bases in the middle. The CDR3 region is CASSFPGPNSPLHF. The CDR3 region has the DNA TGTGCCAGCAGTTTCCCGGGTCCGAATTCACCCCTCCACTTT. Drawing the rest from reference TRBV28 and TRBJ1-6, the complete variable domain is DVKVTQSSRYLVKRTGEKVFLECVQDMDHENMFWYRQDPGLGLRLIYFSYDVKMKEKGDIPEGYSVSREKKERFSLILESASTNQTSMYLCASSFPGPNSPLHFGNGTRLTVT.

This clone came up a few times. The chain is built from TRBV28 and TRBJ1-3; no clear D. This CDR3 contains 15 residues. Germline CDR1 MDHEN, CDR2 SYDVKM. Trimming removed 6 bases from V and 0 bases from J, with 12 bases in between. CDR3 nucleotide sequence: TGTGCCAGCAGCAATGGAGTGGTCTCTGGAAACACCATATATTTT. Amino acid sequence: CASSNGVVSGNTIYF.

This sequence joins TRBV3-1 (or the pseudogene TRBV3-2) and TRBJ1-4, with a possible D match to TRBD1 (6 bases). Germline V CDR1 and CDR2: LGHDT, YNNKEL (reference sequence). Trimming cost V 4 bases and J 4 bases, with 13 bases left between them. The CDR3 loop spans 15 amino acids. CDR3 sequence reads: CASSPRGSGNEKLFF. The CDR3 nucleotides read TGTGCCAGCAGCCCCAGGGGTTCTGGTAATGAAAAACTGTTTTTT.

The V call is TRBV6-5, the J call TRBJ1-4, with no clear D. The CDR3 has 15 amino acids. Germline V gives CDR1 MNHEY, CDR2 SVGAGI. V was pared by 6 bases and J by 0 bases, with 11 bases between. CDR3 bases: TGTGCCAGCAGGATCAGTATTGCAACTAATGAAAAACTGTTTTTT. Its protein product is CASRISIATNEKLFF.

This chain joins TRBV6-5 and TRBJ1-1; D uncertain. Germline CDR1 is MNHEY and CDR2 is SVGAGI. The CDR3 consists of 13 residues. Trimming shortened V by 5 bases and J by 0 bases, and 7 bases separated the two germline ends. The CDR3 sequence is CASSPGMNTEAFF. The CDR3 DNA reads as TGTGCCAGCAGTCCGGGTATGAACACTGAAGCTTTCTTT.

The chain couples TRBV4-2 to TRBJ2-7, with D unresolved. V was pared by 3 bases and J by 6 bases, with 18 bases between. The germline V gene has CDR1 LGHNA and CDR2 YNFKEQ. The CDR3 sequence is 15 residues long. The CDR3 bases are TGTGCCAGCAGCCAGGTGGGGTCCATGTTGGGCGAGCAGTACTTC. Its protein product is CASSQVGSMLGEQYF.

CDR3 residues: CASSSDRGTEAFF. The CDR3 DNA sequence: TGTGCCAGCAGCTCGGACAGAGGTACTGAAGCTTTCTTT. The rearrangement links TRBV5-6 to TRBJ1-1; D may be TRBD1 (6 bases). This CDR3 is built from 13 residues. Germline CDR1 is SGHDT and CDR2 is YYEEEE. V was trimmed by 3 bases and J by 5 bases, leaving 11 bases between them.

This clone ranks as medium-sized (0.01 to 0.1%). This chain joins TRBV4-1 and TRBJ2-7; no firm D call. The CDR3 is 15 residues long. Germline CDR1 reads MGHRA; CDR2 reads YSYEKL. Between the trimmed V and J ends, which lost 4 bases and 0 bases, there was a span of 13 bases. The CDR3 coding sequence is TGCGCCAGCAGCCTCACGGACCTTAACTCCTACGAGCAGTACTTC. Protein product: CASSLTDLNSYEQYF.

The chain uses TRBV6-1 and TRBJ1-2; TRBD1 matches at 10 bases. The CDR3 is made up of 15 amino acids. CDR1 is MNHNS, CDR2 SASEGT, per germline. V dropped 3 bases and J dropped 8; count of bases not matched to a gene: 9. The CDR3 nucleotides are TGTGCCAGCAGTGAGCGCCGACAGGGGGCCGTCGGCTACACCTTC. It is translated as CASSERRQGAVGYTF.

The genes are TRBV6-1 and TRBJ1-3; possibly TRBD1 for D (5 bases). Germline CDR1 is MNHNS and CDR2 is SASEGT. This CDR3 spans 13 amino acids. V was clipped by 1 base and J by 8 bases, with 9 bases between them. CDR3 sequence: CASSEGGSHTIYF. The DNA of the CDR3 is TGTGCCAGCAGTGAAGGGGGGAGTCACACCATATATTTT.

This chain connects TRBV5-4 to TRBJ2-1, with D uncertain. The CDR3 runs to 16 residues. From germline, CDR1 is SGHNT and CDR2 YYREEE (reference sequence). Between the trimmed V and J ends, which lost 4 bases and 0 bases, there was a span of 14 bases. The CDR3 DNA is TGTGCCAGCAGCCCCGATAACCCGAGCTCCTACAATGAGCAGTTCTTC. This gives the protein CASSPDNPSSYNEQFF.

CDR3 region: CSASLGPPGEAFF. The DNA for the CDR3 is TGCAGTGCTAGTCTAGGGCCGCCTGGTGAAGCTTTCTTT. The gene calls are TRBV20-1 and TRBJ1-1; D remains ambiguous. Germline loops: CDR1 DFQATT, CDR2 SNEGSKA (reference sequence). Deletions cut 3 bases from V and 7 bases from J, with 15 bases between. CDR3 length: 13 residues.

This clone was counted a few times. DNA for the CDR3: TGTGCCAGCAGCCAACCGGGTACCTACGAGCAGTACTTC. Its protein is CASSQPGTYEQYF. The chain has TRBV4-2 and TRBJ2-7, with D hard to call. The length of the CDR3 is 13 residues. V gave up 2 bases and J gave up 2 bases, with 7 bases separating them. Germline CDR1 reads LGHNA; CDR2 reads YNFKEQ.

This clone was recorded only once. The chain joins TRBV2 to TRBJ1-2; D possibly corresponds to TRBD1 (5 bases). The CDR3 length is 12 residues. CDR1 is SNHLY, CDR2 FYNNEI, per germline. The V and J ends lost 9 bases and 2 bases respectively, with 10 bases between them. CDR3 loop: CARKQANYGYTF. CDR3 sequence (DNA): TGTGCCAGGAAACAGGCGAACTATGGCTACACCTTC.

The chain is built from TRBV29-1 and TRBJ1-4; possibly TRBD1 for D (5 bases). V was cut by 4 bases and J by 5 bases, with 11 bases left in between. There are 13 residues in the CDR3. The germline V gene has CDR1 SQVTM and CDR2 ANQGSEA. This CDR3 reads CSVAETVNEKLFF. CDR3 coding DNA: TGCAGCGTTGCGGAGACAGTAAATGAAAAACTGTTTTTT.

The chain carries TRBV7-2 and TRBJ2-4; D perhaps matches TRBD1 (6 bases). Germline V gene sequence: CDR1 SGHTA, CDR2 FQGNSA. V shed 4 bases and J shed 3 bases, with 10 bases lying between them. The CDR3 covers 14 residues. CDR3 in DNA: TGTGCCAGCAGCTCTCAGGGGAGCAAAAACATTCAGTACTTC. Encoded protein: CASSSQGSKNIQYF.